These 24 T cell receptor beta chains originate from one sample sequenced in a study of blood T cell repertoires in COVID-19. Profiling relied on immunoSEQ multiplex PCR, and the TCRdb table lists in-frame clones only, not all of them. In the table there are roughly 140,000 clones, just under 90% of which are singletons. Sequencing used peripheral blood. Source of these receptors: a woman in her thirties or forties with acute or convalescent COVID-19.

The chain joins TRBV21-1 to TRBJ2-3; the D call TRBD1 from the table was never checked on the DNA. TRBV21-1 is given as a pseudogene. The CDR3 runs to 14 residues. In nucleotides, the CDR3 is TGTGCCAGCACGGGGACAGAAGAGACAGATACGCAGTATTTT. It translates to CASTGTEETDTQYF.

V and J are TRBV10-3 and TRBJ1-4, with 9 bases lining up with TRBD1. The CDR3 is made up of 14 amino acids. The ends lost 10 bases at V and 5 bases at J; junction bases unmatched: 8. Germline CDR1 ENHRY, CDR2 SYGVKD. The CDR3 region has the DNA TGTGCCAATTCCCCGGACAGGGGAAATGAAAAACTGTTTTTT. It encodes CANSPDRGNEKLFF.

V and J are TRBV19 and TRBJ2-3, with 8 bases lining up with TRBD2. The V gene end was trimmed by 3 bases and the J gene end by 5 bases; junction bases not matched to a gene: 13. Looked up from germline, CDR1 is LNHDA and CDR2 is SQIVND (reference sequence). CDR3 size: 17 residues. CDR3 protein: CASSMSPSGLAGDTQYF. As DNA, the CDR3 is TGTGCCAGTAGTATGTCCCCCTCCGGACTAGCAGGAGATACGCAGTATTTT. The entire variable domain, with the rest obtained from reference TRBV19 and TRBJ2-3, is as follows: DGGITQSPKYLFRKEGQNVTLSCEQNLNHDAMYWYRQDPGQGLRLIYYSQIVNDFQKGDIAEGYSVSREKKESFPLTVTSAQKNPTAFYLCASSMSPSGLAGDTQYFGPGTRLTVL.

As DNA, the CDR3 is TGTGCCAGCAGTGAGCGGGGGGGCAACACCGGGGAGCTGTTTTTT. This codes for CASSERGGNTGELFF. The genes are TRBV6-4 and TRBJ2-2; 9 bases match TRBD2. This CDR3 has 15 amino acids. J lost 2 bases, V lost 3 bases, and 1 base had no gene match. Germline CDR1 is MRHNA and CDR2 is SNTAGT.

The chain joins TRBV7-6 to TRBJ2-5; TRBD2 matches 11 bases. CDR1 SGHVS and CDR2 FNYEAQ come from the germline V gene. Unmatched junction bases numbered 5, after V lost 1 base and J lost 7 bases. This CDR3 is built from 15 residues. CDR3 residues: CASSLVLAGGVTQYF. The CDR3, as DNA: TGTGCCAGCAGCTTAGTGCTAGCGGGAGGTGTGACCCAGTACTTC.

V usage is TRBV7-6 and J usage is TRBJ2-1, with 9 bases aligning to TRBD1. The CDR3 contains 15 residues. CDR1 is SGHVS, CDR2 FNYEAQ, per germline. The junction had 6 bases not matched to a gene; V was cut back by 2 bases and J by 7 bases. CDR3 nucleotide sequence: TGTGCCAGCAGCTTACAAGGACAGGGGATTAATGAGCAGTTCTTC. It translates to CASSLQGQGINEQFF.

The chain links TRBV28 to TRBJ2-5, with 10 bases lining up with TRBD2. Germline CDR1 MDHEN, CDR2 SYDVKM. J gave up 4 bases and V 5 bases, and 19 bases lay outside the gene matches. This CDR3 is 19 amino acids long. Here the CDR3 reads CASSHLTFRTSGVRETQYF. The CDR3, as DNA: TGTGCCAGCAGTCATCTCACTTTCCGAACTAGCGGGGTTAGAGAGACCCAGTACTTC.

This chain uses TRBV6-5 with TRBJ2-3, with a weak D call TRBD2 (6 bases). The V gene's germline CDR1 is MNHEY and CDR2 SVGAGI. This CDR3 has 14 residues. V lost 5 bases and J 2 bases, leaving 11 bases between the germline ends. CDR3 bases: TGTGCCAGCAGTCTGGGGGACTTCACAGATACGCAGTATTTT. Protein: CASSLGDFTDTQYF.

This chain links TRBV19 with TRBJ1-2; D gene uncertain. The CDR3 loop spans 13 amino acids. Germline values: CDR1 LNHDA, CDR2 SQIVND (reference sequence). The germline V and J ends were trimmed by 3 bases and 6 bases, with 11 bases remaining between them. CDR3 in amino acids: CASSILFGNGYTF. The CDR3 DNA is TGTGCCAGTAGTATCCTCTTCGGGAATGGCTACACCTTC.

The chain carries TRBV29-1 and TRBJ1-2, with 11 bases aligning to TRBD1. After removal of 4 bases from V and 6 bases from J, the junction contained 7 bases not matched to a gene. Germline V gene sequence: CDR1 SQVTM, CDR2 ANQGSEA. The CDR3 is 14 amino acids. Here the CDR3 reads CSVGGTGGIDGYTF. In nucleotides, the CDR3 is TGCAGCGTTGGAGGGACAGGGGGAATTGATGGCTACACCTTC.

V usage is TRBV24-1 and J usage is TRBJ2-5; 9 bases agree with TRBD1. Germline V gene sequence: CDR1 KGHDR, CDR2 SFDVKD. The CDR3 length is 15 residues. Trimming removed 3 bases from V and 7 bases from J; junction bases left unmatched: 8. The CDR3, as DNA: TGTGCCACCAGTGATCGACAGGGGGGTCGGGGGACCCAGTACTTC. Translated: CATSDRQGGRGTQYF.

This clone was seen a few times. The V gene is TRBV19, the J gene TRBJ2-2, with TRBD2 identical over 11 bases. Germline V gene sequence: CDR1 LNHDA, CDR2 SQIVND (reference sequence). The CDR3 spans 17 residues. V shed 8 bases, J shed 1 base, and the junction held 9 bases outside the gene matches. CDR3 sequence: CASGRGLAGGNTGELFF. As DNA, the CDR3 is TGTGCCAGTGGACGGGGGCTAGCGGGAGGGAACACCGGGGAGCTGTTTTTT.

This sequence joins TRBV4-3 and TRBJ1-6; 9 bases agree with TRBD1. CDR3 length equals 15 residues. Germline V gene data show CDR1 as LGHNA and CDR2 as YSLEER. J lost 5 bases, V lost 4 bases, and 3 bases had no gene match. The CDR3: CASSLRDRDNSPLHF. Here the CDR3 DNA reads TGCGCCAGCAGCCTCCGGGACAGGGATAATTCACCCCTCCACTTT.

The chain has TRBV6-2 or TRBV6-3 and TRBJ2-1, with D possibly being TRBD2 (5 bases). In germline, CDR1 is MNHEY, CDR2 SVGEGT. The CDR3 consists of 13 residues. The ends were cut back, 4 bases at V and 3 bases at J, with 7 bases in the middle. In nucleotides, the CDR3 is TGTGCCAGCAGTTCAGGACTCTACAATGAGCAGTTCTTC. Encoded protein: CASSSGLYNEQFF.

This clone has a handful of counts. This rearrangement joins TRBV21-1 to TRBJ2-7; the D call in the table, TRBD2, was not verified against the DNA. TRBV21-1 corresponds to a pseudogene. The CDR3 totals 17 residues. The CDR3 here is CASRVVGLAGDGYEQYF. Written as DNA, the CDR3 is TGTGCCAGCAGAGTAGTAGGACTAGCGGGAGATGGCTACGAGCAGTACTTC.

J is TRBJ1-5 and V is TRBV7-3, with unresolved D. V was pared by 5 bases and J by 0 bases, with 5 bases between. The CDR3 sequence is 13 residues long. The germline V gene encodes CDR1 SGHTA and CDR2 FQGTGA. CDR3 sequence (DNA): TGTGCCAGCAGCCCTACTAGCAATCAGCCCCAGCATTTT. This sequence encodes CASSPTSNQPQHF.

V usage is TRBV7-8 and J usage is TRBJ1-1; D unresolved. CDR3 length: 13 amino acids. V was clipped by 2 bases and J by 5 bases, with 9 bases between them. Per germline, CDR1 SGHVS and CDR2 FQNEAQ. The CDR3: CASSLRTGTEAFF. In nucleotides, the CDR3 is TGTGCCAGCAGCTTAAGAACGGGAACTGAAGCTTTCTTT.

V and J are TRBV5-1 and TRBJ1-5; D ambiguous. The CDR3 is made up of 13 amino acids. The V end lost 4 bases, the J end lost 2 bases, and 7 bases lay between the germline ends. CDR1 and CDR2 (germline): SGHRS, YFSETQ. The CDR3 is CASSREGNQPQHF. The CDR3 DNA reads as TGCGCCAGCAGCAGAGAAGGCAATCAGCCCCAGCATTTT.

This rearrangement joins TRBV4-3 to TRBJ2-1; D is uncertain. V lost 1 base to trimming and J lost 6 bases, with 10 bases between them. The CDR3 totals 14 residues. Germline V gene lookup returns CDR1 LGHNA and CDR2 YSLEER. In DNA, the CDR3 is TGCGCCAGCAGCCAAGGACCGGGTTTCAATGAGCAGTTCTTC. Encoded protein: CASSQGPGFNEQFF.

There are a few counts of this clone. The junction and the germline gene differ at one end; a read error may be behind it. V is TRBV9 and J is TRBJ1-3; no clear D gene. The CDR3 has 12 residues. CDR1 and CDR2 from the germline V gene are SGDLS and YYNGEE. CDR3 in DNA: TGCCTGACAATCGCCTCTGGAAACACCATATATTTT. It is translated as CLTIASGNTIYF. The full variable domain, with the rest looked up from reference TRBV9 and TRBJ1-3, is DSGVTQTPKHLITATGQRVTLRCSPRSGDLSVYWYQQSLDQGLQFLIQYYNGEERAKGNILERFSAQQFPDLHSELNLSSLELGDSALYFCLTIASGNTIYFGEGSWLTVV.

This chain connects TRBV5-1 to TRBJ1-2, with 7 positions matching TRBD1. V was pared by 4 bases and J by 8 bases, with 17 bases of the junction left unmatched. The germline CDR1 and CDR2 sequences are SGHRS and YFSETQ. The CDR3 sequence is 16 residues long. Here the CDR3 DNA reads TGCGCCAGCAGCACGGCGGACAGGACGACCACCGGAGGCTACACCTTC. Translated: CASSTADRTTTGGYTF.

This clone was seen just once. The genes are TRBV4-3 and TRBJ1-3; D unclear. V lost 1 base and J 4 bases, leaving 8 bases between the germline ends. Germline loops: CDR1 LGHNA, CDR2 YSLEER. This CDR3 is built from 14 residues. In nucleotides, the CDR3 is TGCGCCAGCAGCCAAGTGGGCAGGGGAAACACCATATATTTT. Encoded protein: CASSQVGRGNTIYF.

This clone was recorded only once. The chain uses TRBV7-9 and TRBJ1-6, with 7 positions matching TRBD1. Germline values: CDR1 SEHNR, CDR2 FQNEAQ (reference sequence). This CDR3 is 14 amino acids long. V was clipped by 1 base and J by 10 bases; unmatched bases: 4. For the CDR3, the DNA is TGTGCCAGCAGCTTAGGACAGGGTTGGTCACCCCTCCACTTT. Protein product: CASSLGQGWSPLHF. Complete variable domain (other parts from reference TRBV7-9 and TRBJ1-6): DTGVSQNPRHKITKRGQNVTFRCDPISEHNRLYWYRQTLGQGPEFLTYFQNEAQLEKSRLLSDRFSAERPKGSFSTLEIQRTEQGDSAMYLCASSLGQGWSPLHFGNGTRLTVT.

The table lists this clone with a count of one. This chain connects TRBV5-5 to TRBJ2-1; a weak D match, TRBD2 (6 bases). CDR1 and CDR2 (germline): SGHKS, YYEKEE (reference sequence). CDR3 length equals 15 residues. V lost 1 base and J lost 0, with 8 bases in between. CDR3: CASSLRENSYNEQFF. The DNA for the CDR3 is TGTGCCAGCAGCTTGCGGGAGAACTCCTACAATGAGCAGTTCTTC.